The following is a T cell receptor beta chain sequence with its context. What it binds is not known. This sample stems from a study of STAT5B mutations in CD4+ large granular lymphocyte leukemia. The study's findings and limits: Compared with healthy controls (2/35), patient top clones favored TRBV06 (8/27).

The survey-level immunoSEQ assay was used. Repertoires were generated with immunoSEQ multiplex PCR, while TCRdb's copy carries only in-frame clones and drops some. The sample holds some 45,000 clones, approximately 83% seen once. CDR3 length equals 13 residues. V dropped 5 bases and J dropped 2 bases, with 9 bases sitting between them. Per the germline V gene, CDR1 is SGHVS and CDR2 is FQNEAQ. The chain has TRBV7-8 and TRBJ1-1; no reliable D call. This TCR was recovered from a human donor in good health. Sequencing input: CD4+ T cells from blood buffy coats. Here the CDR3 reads CASSPPVNTEAFF. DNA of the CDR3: TGTGCCAGCAGCCCCCCAGTTAACACTGAAGCTTTCTTT.